The clone carrying this TCR beta chain showed up just a few times. Its antigen is still unknown. The V end was cut by 3 bases, the J end by 4 bases, with 6 bases between. There are 13 residues in the CDR3. Germline V gene lookup returns CDR1 SNHLY and CDR2 FYNNEI. The sample belongs to a study of response to subunit inactivated influenza vaccine. TCRdb called the RT-PCR reads again in MiXCR, with one record for every CDR3 protein. The data show about 310,000 distinct CDR3 sequences, 20% to 25% seen once. General study results and limits: The authors suggested that few new T cells are recruited per seasonal influenza vaccination.

This TCR derives from a man aged 45 to 75 who received an inactivated influenza vaccine. The chain recombines TRBV2 with TRBJ2-2; the D is unclear. Here the sequenced sample was PBMCs from blood, taken less than 22 months after vaccination. CDR3 sequence: CASSDVGTGELFF. CDR3 bases: TGTGCCAGCAGTGATGTGGGCACCGGGGAGCTGTTTTTT.